This TCR beta chain was obtained from a study of T cells after yellow fever vaccination. Findings of the study overall: Reappearing after the booster were most of the clones from primary vaccination (roughly 95% CD4, 88% CD8). Within FACS-sorted repertoires, abundant clonotypes contaminating from the bulk population could be present.

On this clonotype itself: The antigen is not known.

Germline loops: CDR1 SQVTM, CDR2 ANQGSEA. J gave up 5 bases and V 7 bases, and 2 bases lay outside the gene matches. This CDR3 region has 14 residues. Each CDR3 protein gets one entry after TCRdb re-called the 5' RACE reads with MiXCR. The table lists approximately 610,000 distinct CDR3 sequences, about a sixth of them singletons. The TCR sequence derives from a man younger than 35 who received the YFV17D yellow fever vaccine. Sequences were derived from PBMCs, sampled roughly 5 days after the first yellow fever vaccination. V is TRBV29-1 and J is TRBJ2-4, with 16 bases aligning to TRBD2. The CDR3 region has the DNA TGCAGCGGCGGGACTAGCGGGGGGGAAAACATTCAGTACTTC. It encodes CSGGTSGGENIQYF.